One and the same sample provided the 11 T cell receptor beta chains below, sequenced in a study of Ad26.COV2.S vaccination and SARS-CoV-2 variants. The protocol was immunoSEQ multiplex PCR, while the TCRdb copy is restricted to in-frame clones and leaves out a portion. This sample yields about 350,000 clones, of which less than 90% are seen a single time; approximately 5.9% belongs to the top ten. Treatment described: over 15 received Ad26.COV2.S at low or high dose, single or two shots; about 5 received placebo; per-sample allocation not given. The study sampled participants on day 63 after the first vaccine or placebo injection. The specimen was peripheral blood, collected in a trial of Ad26.COV2.S vaccine versus placebo. Receptors originate from a person between 18 and 60 years old who received the Ad26.COV2.S COVID-19 vaccine or a placebo.

As concerns this clone: Within the sample, other DNA sequences also encode this same CDR3. The chain recombines TRBV27 with TRBJ1-1; no clear D gene. The CDR3 totals 11 residues. From germline, CDR1 is MNHEY and CDR2 SMNVEV (reference sequence). V was pared by 2 bases and J by 7 bases, with 5 bases between. The CDR3 region is CASSLRGEAFF. The CDR3 DNA reads TGTGCCAGCAGTTTAAGAGGTGAAGCTTTCTTT.

The gene calls are TRBV5-1 and TRBJ2-3; TRBD1 is a possible D gene (6 bases). The length of the CDR3 is 14 residues. Trimming pared 4 bases from V and 2 bases from J, leaving 11 bases between. CDR1 and CDR2 (germline): SGHRS, YFSETQ. CDR3 region: CASSPDRFTDTQYF. CDR3 DNA: TGCGCCAGCAGCCCGGACAGATTCACAGATACGCAGTATTTT. Based on the CDR3 plus reference TRBV5-1 and TRBJ2-3, the full variable domain is KAGVTQTPRYLIKTRGQQVTLSCSPISGHRSVSWYQQTPGQGLQFLFEYFSETQRNKGNFPGRFSGRQFSNSRSEMNVSTLELGDSALYLCASSPDRFTDTQYFGPGTRLTVL.

This chain connects TRBV7-9 to TRBJ2-2, with 8 bases lining up with TRBD1. The germline V gene encodes CDR1 SEHNR and CDR2 FQNEAQ (reference sequence). The CDR3 has 12 amino acids. V dropped 8 bases and J dropped 5; count of bases not matched to a gene: 1. CDR3 sequence (DNA): TGTGCCAGCGGACAGGGAACCGGGGAGCTGTTTTTT. The encoded protein is CASGQGTGELFF.

The chain combines TRBV3-1 (or the pseudogene TRBV3-2) with TRBJ2-3; 8 positions agree with TRBD2. Germline CDR1 is LGHDT and CDR2 is YNNKEL (reference sequence). This CDR3 comprises 18 residues. V was clipped by 1 base and J by 3 bases; unmatched bases: 12. This chain's CDR3 is CASSQAPLWREDTDTQYF. CDR3 coding DNA: TGTGCCAGCAGCCAAGCCCCCCTTTGGCGGGAGGATACAGATACGCAGTATTTT.

The chain joins TRBV7-3 to TRBJ1-1; D call uncertain. The CDR3 extends over 15 amino acids. Deletions cut 4 bases from V and 0 bases from J, with 12 bases between. From germline, CDR1 is SGHTA and CDR2 FQGTGA. The CDR3 reads CASSSLLGVNTEAFF. Here the CDR3 DNA reads TGTGCCAGCAGCTCCCTTCTTGGGGTGAACACTGAAGCTTTCTTT. The full variable domain, completed using reference TRBV7-3 and TRBJ1-1, is GAGVSQTPSNKVTEKGKYVELRCDPISGHTALYWYRQSLGQGPEFLIYFQGTGAADDSGLPNDRFFAVRPEGSVSTLKIQRTERGDSAVYLCASSSLLGVNTEAFFGQGTRLTVV.

The chain carries TRBV28 and TRBJ1-2; D unresolved. From germline, CDR1 is MDHEN and CDR2 SYDVKM. Trimming took 10 bases from V and 8 from J, leaving 14 bases between them. The CDR3 contains 11 residues. Here the CDR3 DNA reads TGTGCCACCCAAGGAAGTAGGGGCTACACCTTC. Protein product: CATQGSRGYTF.

The chain recombines TRBV29-1 with TRBJ2-3; no clear D. Per germline, CDR1 SQVTM and CDR2 ANQGSEA. The CDR3 length is 18 residues. Trimming removed 2 bases from V and 2 bases from J, with 23 bases in between. CDR3 sequence (DNA): TGCAGCGTTGAAACCCTACCGACTGGCCGGAGACACACAGATACGCAGTATTTT. Its translation is CSVETLPTGRRHTDTQYF.

V and J are TRBV27 and TRBJ1-2; tentative D call: TRBD1 (6 bases). Germline loops: CDR1 MNHEY, CDR2 SMNVEV (reference sequence). Trimming shortened V by 6 bases and J by 8 bases, and 16 bases separated the two germline ends. The CDR3 is 13 amino acids. The CDR3 here is CASSLEGGRGYTF. CDR3 bases: TGTGCCAGCAGCCTGGAGGGGGGCAGAGGCTACACCTTC.

The chain is built from TRBV29-1 and TRBJ2-7; the match to TRBD1 covers 7 bases. Germline CDR1 reads SQVTM; CDR2 reads ANQGSEA. Germline trimming cut 2 bases from V and 7 bases from J; bases unmatched to any gene: 14. This CDR3 has 15 residues. The CDR3 nucleotides are TGCAGCGTTGAATCAATCGGGACAGTGGGCGGGGAGCAGTACTTC. Encoded protein: CSVESIGTVGGEQYF.

The chain recombines TRBV6-5 with TRBJ2-7; TRBD1 matches 9 bases. Trimming took 6 bases from V and 3 from J; bases not matched to a gene: 6. Germline values: CDR1 MNHEY, CDR2 SVGAGI. The CDR3 is made up of 14 amino acids. The CDR3 is CASSGTGSGYEQYF. CDR3 bases: TGTGCCAGCAGCGGGACAGGGTCGGGCTACGAGCAGTACTTC.

This chain links TRBV9 with TRBJ1-3, with D possibly TRBD1 on 5 matching bases. The CDR3 runs 15 residues. Germline CDR1 SGDLS, CDR2 YYNGEE. Trimming stripped 1 base from V and 4 bases from J, with 12 bases between. CDR3 in DNA: TGTGCCAGCAGCGTATTAGGGGTAGAAGGAAACACCATATATTTT. The encoded protein is CASSVLGVEGNTIYF.